This record covers a single T cell receptor beta chain. In each case, RNA was isolated and then reverse transcribed into cDNA as the sequencing template. Profiled with immunoSEQ multiplex PCR; TCRdb holds only in-frame clones, not every one. The sample has 90,000 to 100,000 clones; roughly 47% are singletons. Germline V gene sequence: CDR1 MNHNY, CDR2 SVGAGI (reference sequence). V was clipped by 5 bases and J by 4 bases; unmatched bases: 5. The CDR3 is made up of 14 amino acids. This sample stems from a study of CD8+ T cells in alopecia areata. Background on the study: Treated patients took oral tofacitinib at 5 to 10 mg twice daily. After 6 to 18 months of tofacitinib, follow-up continued 6 months off drug.

In alopecia areata patients, both lesional scalp punch biopsies and peripheral blood were collected. PBMCs yielded sorted CD4+ and CD8+ T cells. The chain combines TRBV6-6 with TRBJ2-7; 10 nucleotides agree with TRBD1. Sequencing input: CD4+ T cells sorted from blood. The receptor comes from a human donor with alopecia areata. The CDR3 spells CASSKRQGAYEQYF. In nucleotides, the CDR3 is TGTGCCAGCAGTAAAAGACAGGGGGCTTACGAGCAGTACTTC.